A single T cell receptor (beta chain) is shown here with its context. This table comes from immunoSEQ multiplex PCR, and its TCRdb copy is limited to in-frame clones, with some not included. This table holds a few million clones, more than 80% found once. The CDR3 sequence is 15 residues long. Germline CDR1 and CDR2: MNHEY and SVGAGI. V lost 1 base, J lost 5 bases, and 6 bases stayed unmatched. This entry comes from a study of shared clonotypes between healthy human individuals. The sample consisted of naive CD4+ T cells from PBMCs. Regarding subset: CD45RA+ positively selected. The V and J genes are TRBV6-5 and TRBJ2-7, with 9 bases lining up with TRBD1. The TCR originated in a young man in good health. Some clones in this sample may be carry-over from other donors' samples. In DNA form, the CDR3 reads TGTGCCAGCAGTTACTATCGGACAGGGGTTAACGAGCAGTACTTC. It is translated as CASSYYRTGVNEQYF.